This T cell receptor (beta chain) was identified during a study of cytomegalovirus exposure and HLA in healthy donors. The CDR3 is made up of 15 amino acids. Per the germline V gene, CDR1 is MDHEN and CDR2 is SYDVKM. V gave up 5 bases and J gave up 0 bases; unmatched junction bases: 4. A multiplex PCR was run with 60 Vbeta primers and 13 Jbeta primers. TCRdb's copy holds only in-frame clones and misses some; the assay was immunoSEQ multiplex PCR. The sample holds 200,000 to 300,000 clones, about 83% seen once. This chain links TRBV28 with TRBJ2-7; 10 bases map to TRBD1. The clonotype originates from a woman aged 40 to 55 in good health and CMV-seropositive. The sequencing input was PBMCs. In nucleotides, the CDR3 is TGTGCCAGCAGTCCTTGGGACAGGGGCTCCTACGAGCAGTACTTC. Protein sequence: CASSPWDRGSYEQYF.